Listed below are T cell receptor beta chains from one sample, sequenced in a study of OX40 agonist ivuxolimab in advanced cancers. TCRdb's table, derived via immunoSEQ multiplex PCR, lists solely in-frame clones and lacks some. The repertoire holds 100,000 to 110,000 clones, with roughly 90% as singletons. The sequences come from CD4+ or CD8+ T cells sorted from blood, collected in a trial of the OX40 agonist ivuxolimab. The receptors derive from an adult with an advanced solid tumor such as melanoma, head and neck, liver or kidney cancer. The CDR3 runs from the conserved cysteine through the conserved F or W. A D gene is named only where the DNA matches it firmly. Clone size is not always given. Where it is, it says once, few, many or a class for expanded clones.

TRBJ1-1,TRBV19,.,.,TGTGCCAGTAGTCTACTTGGAGGACCCAACACTGAAGCTTTCTTT,CASSLLGGPNTEAFF
TRBJ1-1,TRBV5-1,TRBD1,.,TGCGCCAGCAGCCGGACAGGCCAGAACACTGAAGCTTTCTTT,CASSRTGQNTEAFF
TRBJ1-2,TRBV19,.,.,TGTGCCAGTAGTAGCACCGGGACAAAGAACTATGGCTACACCTTC,CASSSTGTKNYGYTF
TRBJ2-7,TRBV5-4,TRBD2,.,TGTGCCAGCAGTCGGGGGGGGGCTACTAGCTACGAGCAGTACTTC,CASSRGGATSYEQYF
TRBJ2-2,TRBV5-1,TRBD2,.,TGCGCCAGCAGCTTGGGACCTCCGGGACTAGGGTCCGGGGAGCTGTTTTTT,CASSLGPPGLGSGELFF
TRBJ1-5,TRBV6-1,TRBD1,.,TGTGCCACATCGGACAGGGAGAATCAGCCCCAGCATTTT,CATSDRENQPQHF
TRBJ2-2,TRBV2,.,few,TGTGCCAGCTCCAGAGCGAACACCGGGGAGCTGTTTTTT,CASSRANTGELFF
TRBJ2-2,TRBV5-1,.,.,TGCGCCAGCAGCAACCAGGACGGGAACACCGGGGAGCTGTTTTTT,CASSNQDGNTGELFF
TRBJ2-3,TRBV6-1,TRBD2,.,TGTGCCAGCAGTCAGCCGGGACTAGCTTTAGATACGCAGTATTTT,CASSQPGLALDTQYF
TRBJ1-5,TRBV18,TRBD1,.,TGTGCCAGCTCGCAGGACAGGGTTCAGCCCCAGCATTTT,CASSQDRVQPQHF
TRBJ2-5,TRBV7-3,.,once,TGTGCCAGCAGCTTAACAGAGACCCAGTACTTC,CASSLTETQYF
TRBJ2-1,TRBV7-2,.,.,TGTGCCAGCAGCTTAGCGACCGGCGGATACAATGAGCAGTTCTTC,CASSLATGGYNEQFF
TRBJ2-1,TRBV7-6,.,.,TGTGCCAGCAGCTTAAATCAGAATGAGCAGTTCTTC,CASSLNQNEQFF
TRBJ1-1,TRBV5-1,.,.,TGCGCCAGCAGCTTGGACCCAGGATTGAAAACTGAAGCTTTCTTT,CASSLDPGLKTEAFF
TRBJ2-1,TRBV19,.,.,TGTGCCAGTAGTCGGTCGGGCAATGAGCAGTTCTTC,CASSRSGNEQFF
TRBJ1-6,TRBV7-9,TRBD1,.,TGTGCCAGCAGCCTCGGGACAGAGAATTCACCCCTCCACTTT,CASSLGTENSPLHF
TRBJ2-1,TRBV19,TRBD2,.,TGTGCCAGTACTCCGGGACTAGCGGGGCTCAATGAGCAGTTCTTC,CASTPGLAGLNEQFF